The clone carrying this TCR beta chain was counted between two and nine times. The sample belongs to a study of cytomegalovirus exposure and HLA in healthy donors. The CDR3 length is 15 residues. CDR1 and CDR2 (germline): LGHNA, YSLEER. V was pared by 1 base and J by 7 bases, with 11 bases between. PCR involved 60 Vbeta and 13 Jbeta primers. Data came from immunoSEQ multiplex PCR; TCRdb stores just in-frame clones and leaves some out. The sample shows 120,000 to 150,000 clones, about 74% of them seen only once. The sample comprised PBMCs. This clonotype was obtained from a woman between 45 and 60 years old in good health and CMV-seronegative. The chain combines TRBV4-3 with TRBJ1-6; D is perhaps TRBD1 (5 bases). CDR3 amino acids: CASSQGRQGNSPLHF. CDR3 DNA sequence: TGCGCCAGCAGCCAAGGACGTCAGGGAAATTCACCCCTCCACTTT.